This TCR beta chain was sequenced during a study of vaccination effects on CD4 cells after COVID-19. Study at large: As their vaccination, participants received two doses of either BNT162b2 or mRNA-1273. Findings of the study overall: In vaccinees who were healthy, merely 1 out of 255 vaccine-induced clones cross-reacted with common cold coronaviruses.

Clones were read by immunoSEQ multiplex PCR, and TCRdb kept only the in-frame ones, dropping some. The repertoire consists of 25,000 to 35,000 clones, with more than 70% occurring once and the leading ten covering 25% to 30%. V shed 6 bases and J 7 bases; nucleotides not matched to a gene: 10. The CDR3 extends over 15 amino acids. CDR1 is LNHDA and CDR2 is SQIVND in the germline V gene (reference sequence). Before any sequencing was done, the ViraFEST assay used viral peptide pools to expand antigen-specific CD4+ T cells. It was after approximately 11 days of culture that CD4+ T cells were isolated. The study found no prior SARS-CoV-2 infection in the vaccine recipients, who tested negative for nucleocapsid antibodies. Culturing of a few million PBMC per well took place with approximately 9.3 IU/ml IL-2 and approximately 9.1 ug/ml peptides. For this clone: What it recognizes is unknown.

The chain employs TRBV19 and TRBJ1-2, with 11 bases identical to TRBD1. This receptor was taken from a human donor who received a COVID-19 vaccine. The source material was CD4+ T cells from PBMCs cultured with SARS-CoV-2 spike peptides, sampled before COVID-19 vaccination. CDR3 in amino acids: CASRDRTGGIGGYTF. Here the CDR3 DNA reads TGTGCCAGTAGGGATCGGACAGGGGGCATTGGTGGCTACACCTTC. Using reference TRBV19 and TRBJ1-2 for the parts outside the CDR3, the full variable domain is DGGITQSPKYLFRKEGQNVTLSCEQNLNHDAMYWYRQDPGQGLRLIYYSQIVNDFQKGDIAEGYSVSREKKESFPLTVTSAQKNPTAFYLCASRDRTGGIGGYTFGSGTRLTVV.